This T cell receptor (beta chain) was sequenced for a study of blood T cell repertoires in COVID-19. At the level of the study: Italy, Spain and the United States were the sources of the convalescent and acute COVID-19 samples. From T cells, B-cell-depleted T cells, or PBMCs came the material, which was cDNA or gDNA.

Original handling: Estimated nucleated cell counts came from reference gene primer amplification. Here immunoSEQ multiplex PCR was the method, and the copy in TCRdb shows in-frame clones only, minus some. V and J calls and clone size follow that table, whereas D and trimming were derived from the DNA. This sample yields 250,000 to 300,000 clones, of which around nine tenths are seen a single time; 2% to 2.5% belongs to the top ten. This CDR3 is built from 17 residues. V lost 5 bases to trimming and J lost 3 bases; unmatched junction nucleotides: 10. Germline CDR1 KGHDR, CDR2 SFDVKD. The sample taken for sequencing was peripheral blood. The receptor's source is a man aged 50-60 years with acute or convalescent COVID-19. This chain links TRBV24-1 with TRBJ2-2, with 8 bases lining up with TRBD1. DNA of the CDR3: TGTGCCACCAGTGCGGCCCCCGGACAGGGCTACACCGGGGAGCTGTTTTTT. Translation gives CATSAAPGQGYTGELFF.